These 23 T cell receptor beta chains came from one sample sequenced in a study of Graves' ophthalmopathy and Graves' hyperthyroidism. Researchers took RNA transcripts and amplified TCR beta CDR3 regions from them. The first-round RT-PCR employed HTBI primers together with the Qiagen OneStep RT-PCR kit. A multiplex PCR was then performed as the second round. In TCRdb, the multiplex PCR reads were re-called with MiXCR into one record per CDR3 protein. Among hundreds of thousands of distinct CDR3 sequences, approximately 40% were seen once, and the ten largest hold 40% to 55%. Specimen: peripheral blood. These receptors were taken from an adult man with Graves' ophthalmopathy.

The chain has TRBV7-9 and TRBJ2-7; the D gene could be TRBD1 or TRBD2 (5 bases each). The germline V gene has CDR1 SEHNR and CDR2 FQNEAQ (reference sequence). V lost 2 bases, J lost 4 bases, and 15 bases lay in between. This CDR3 is built from 15 residues. The CDR3 DNA reads as TGTGCCAGCAGCTTACAGGGAGTGGCTGCGTACGAGCAGTACTTC. Translated: CASSLQGVAAYEQYF.

This sequence joins TRBV7-9 and TRBJ2-7, with TRBD1 identical over 7 bases. The J segment lost 4 bases and the V segment lost 5 bases, leaving 11 bases of the junction unmatched. Germline V gives CDR1 SEHNR, CDR2 FQNEAQ (reference sequence). The CDR3 is 15 amino acids. The CDR3 nucleotides read TGTGCCAGCAGCCTACGACAGGGTAATGGTTACGAGCAGTACTTC. It codes for CASSLRQGNGYEQYF.

The chain carries TRBV11-1 and TRBJ1-2; D uncertain. Trimming pared 5 bases from V and 4 bases from J, leaving 8 bases between. CDR3 length: 12 amino acids. Germline-derived CDR1 and CDR2 are SGHAT and FQDESV (reference sequence). The CDR3 DNA is TGTGCCAGCAGCCCTTGGGTCTATGGCTACACCTTC. Translation gives CASSPWVYGYTF. Variable domain in full (rest from reference TRBV11-1 and TRBJ1-2): EAEVAQSPRYKITEKSQAVAFWCDPISGHATLYWYRQILGQGPELLVQFQDESVVDDSQLPKDRFSAERLKGVDSTLKIQPAELGDSAMYLCASSPWVYGYTFGSGTRLTVV.

This clonotype appeared a few times. The chain uses TRBV12-3 or TRBV12-4 and TRBJ2-7; 8 nucleotides align to TRBD1. The ends lost 3 bases at V and 5 bases at J; junction bases unmatched: 12. This CDR3 is 16 amino acids long. The CDR3 here is CASSLNQGRGRHEQYF. The CDR3 region has the DNA TGTGCCAGCAGTTTGAACCAAGGCAGGGGGCGACACGAGCAGTACTTC.

This clonotype was recorded many times. This chain uses TRBV19 with TRBJ1-5, with 8 bases identical to TRBD1. The germline gives CDR1 LNHDA, CDR2 SQIVND (reference sequence). Unmatched junction bases numbered 4, after V lost 6 bases and J lost 6 bases. CDR3 length: 13 residues. This chain's CDR3 is CASRGQGVQPQHF. Written as DNA, the CDR3 is TGTGCCAGTAGAGGACAGGGCGTTCAGCCCCAGCATTTT.

This clonotype was observed a single time. V usage is TRBV24-1 and J usage is TRBJ2-7; TRBD1 agrees at 7 bases. The germline CDR1 and CDR2 sequences are KGHDR and SFDVKD. The CDR3 extends over 16 amino acids. Trimming at V came to 0 bases and at J to 1 base, leaving 5 bases not matched to a gene. The CDR3 coding sequence is TGTGCCACCAGTGATTTGACGGCAGGGGGTTCCTACGAGCAGTACTTC. Protein: CATSDLTAGGSYEQYF.

To note about this clonotype: This may be a read error: a much more frequent sequence differs by one nucleotide. The V call is TRBV29-1, the J call TRBJ2-2; 7 positions match TRBD2. The CDR3 is 13 residues long. Per germline, CDR1 SQVTM and CDR2 ANQGSEA. The DNA for the CDR3 is TGCGGCGTTACGGGAGGTTACACCGGGGAGCTGTTTTTT. Protein: CGVTGGYTGELFF.

This clonotype was recorded at least ten times. The chain couples TRBV2 to TRBJ2-6; D is ambiguous. The CDR3 has 14 residues. Trimming cost V 8 bases and J 0 bases, with 8 bases left between them. Germline-derived CDR1 and CDR2 are SNHLY and FYNNEI. The CDR3 is CASGVGSGANVLTF. The CDR3 DNA follows: TGTGCCAGCGGGGTTGGCTCTGGGGCCAACGTCCTGACTTTC.

This clonotype was seen a single time. V is TRBV11-2 and J is TRBJ2-7; 10 bases fit TRBD1. J gave up 3 bases and V 6 bases, and 8 bases lay outside the gene matches. This CDR3 comprises 15 residues. Germline V gene lookup returns CDR1 SGHAT and CDR2 FQNNGV. CDR3 sequence reads: CASRYWTGGSYEQYF. The CDR3 DNA reads as TGTGCCAGCAGATATTGGACAGGGGGAAGCTACGAGCAGTACTTC.

This clonotype was found once. Here the CDR3 reads CSAGHRGTQRGYYGYTF. The CDR3 coding sequence is TGCAGTGCTGGACACCGGGGCACACAACGGGGGTACTATGGCTACACCTTC. V gene TRBV20-1 combines with J gene TRBJ1-2, with D maybe TRBD1 (5 bases). From germline, CDR1 is DFQATT and CDR2 SNEGSKA (reference sequence). With 5 bases removed from V and 3 bases from J, the gap between germline ends came to 25 bases. The CDR3 is 17 amino acids.

The genes are TRBV9 and TRBJ1-1; D remains unclear. The CDR3 runs to 13 residues. Germline assignment: CDR1 SGDLS and CDR2 YYNGEE. V was clipped by 4 bases and J by 4 bases, with 11 bases between them. The CDR3 DNA is TGTGCCAGCAGCCCCCTGTCCCTCACTGAAGCTTTCTTT. Translated: CASSPLSLTEAFF.

The chain carries TRBV9 and TRBJ2-7; 8 bases line up with TRBD2. Germline lookup yields CDR1 SGDLS and CDR2 YYNGEE. CDR3 length equals 14 residues. V lost 0 bases to trimming and J lost 3 bases; unmatched junction nucleotides: 2. The chain's CDR3 is CASSVGSGDYEQYF. Written as DNA, the CDR3 is TGTGCCAGCAGCGTAGGTAGCGGGGACTACGAGCAGTACTTC.

There are many counts of this clonotype. The CDR3 spells CSVAWQETQYF. In DNA form, the CDR3 reads TGCAGCGTTGCGTGGCAAGAGACCCAGTACTTC. This chain connects TRBV29-1 to TRBJ2-5; no firm D call. CDR1 is SQVTM, CDR2 ANQGSEA, per germline. The CDR3 extends over 11 amino acids. V dropped 4 bases and J dropped 2 bases, with 5 bases sitting between them.

The chain links TRBV25-1 to TRBJ1-5; D call uncertain. This CDR3 has 11 residues. Germline CDR1 and CDR2: MGHDK and SYGVNS. Trimming left V 6 bases short and J 13 bases short, with 13 bases between. The chain's CDR3 is CASSLGPGQHF. The CDR3, as DNA: TGTGCCAGCAGCTTAGGTCCGGGACAGCATTTT.

This clonotype was detected only a few times. A read error may produce the germline difference seen at one junction end. The chain recombines TRBV12-3 or TRBV12-4 with TRBJ1-6, with D possibly being TRBD1 (5 bases). The length of the CDR3 is 14 residues. The CDR3 sequence: CASSYSAGFEPFHF. DNA for the CDR3: TGTGCCAGCAGTTACTCGGCAGGGTTCGAACCCTTCCACTTT.

This clonotype has a count of ten or more. V usage is TRBV24-1 and J usage is TRBJ1-5; D is uncertain. Trimming stripped 11 bases from V and 7 bases from J, with 17 bases between. This CDR3 is 13 amino acids long. Per germline, CDR1 KGHDR and CDR2 SFDVKD. Written as DNA, the CDR3 is TGTGCCAGCTCCCCCGACGTTGGGCAGCCCCAGCATTTT. This encodes CASSPDVGQPQHF.

The CDR3, as DNA: TGCAGCTCGAGACTAGCACCCACCGGGGAGCTGTTTTTT. Its protein is CSSRLAPTGELFF. V gene TRBV29-1 combines with J gene TRBJ2-2; 7 nucleotides line up with TRBD2. V was pared by 8 bases and J by 4 bases, with 7 bases of the junction left unmatched. The germline gives CDR1 SQVTM, CDR2 ANQGSEA. The CDR3 consists of 13 residues.

This clonotype occurred many times. V usage is TRBV29-1 and J usage is TRBJ2-2, with D perhaps given as TRBD1 or TRBD2 (5 bases each). CDR3 length: 15 amino acids. The V and J ends lost 3 bases and 6 bases respectively, with 17 bases between them. Germline V gene sequence: CDR1 SQVTM, CDR2 ANQGSEA. The CDR3 loop reads CSVDWGSGIAGELFF. DNA for the CDR3: TGCAGCGTTGATTGGGGGTCGGGAATCGCCGGGGAGCTGTTTTTT.

The gene calls are TRBV12-3 or TRBV12-4 and TRBJ1-5, with D maybe TRBD1 (6 bases). V was shortened by 7 bases and J by 3 bases, with 19 bases between the two germline ends. The CDR3 consists of 16 residues. CDR3 DNA: TGTGCCAGCACCGTAGGGACACTAGGCCTCAATCAGCCCCAGCATTTT. Translating gives CASTVGTLGLNQPQHF.

This clonotype was observed a handful of times. V and J are TRBV6-1 and TRBJ2-2, with 7 bases aligning to TRBD1. The CDR3 runs 17 residues. CDR1 is MNHNS and CDR2 is SASEGT in the germline V gene. With V trimmed by 7 bases and J by 1 base, 12 bases remained unmatched. The CDR3 DNA reads TGTGCCAGCACCTACCTGGGACAGATGATGAACACCGGGGAGCTGTTTTTT. This translates into CASTYLGQMMNTGELFF.

This clonotype was seen a few times. Germline and junction disagree at one end, which may indicate a read error. The chain uses TRBV10-3 and TRBJ1-1; D is possibly TRBD1 (5 bases). Per germline, CDR1 ENHRY and CDR2 SYGVKD. The CDR3 spans 15 residues. The CDR3 region has the DNA TGTGCCAGCAGTTACGGCAGGGCTGGGAACACTGAAGCTTTCTTT. It translates to CASSYGRAGNTEAFF.

The sample holds a few counts of this clonotype. The rearrangement links TRBV12-3 or TRBV12-4 to TRBJ1-4; weak D call: TRBD1 (6 bases). V lost 5 bases, J lost 0 bases, and 13 bases lay in between. There are 16 residues in the CDR3. CDR3 in amino acids: CASSLREGATNEKLFF. Here the CDR3 DNA reads TGTGCCAGCAGTCTCAGGGAGGGGGCAACTAATGAAAAACTGTTTTTT.

Note on this clonotype: This sequence may be a read error, since a much larger clone differs from it by one base. This likely comes from a read error, as the CDR3 has no conserved phenylalanine or tryptophan at its end. V and J are TRBV19 and TRBJ1-1, with D possibly TRBD1 on 5 matching bases. The CDR3 length is 15 residues. Deletions cut 5 bases from V and 3 bases from J, with 16 bases between. Germline V CDR1 and CDR2: LNHDA, SQIVND (reference sequence). For the CDR3, the DNA is TGTGCCAGTAGTGGGATGGGCAAAGGGGACACTGAAGCTTTCCTT. Translation: CASSGMGKGDTEAFL.